The 27 T cell receptor beta chains presented below share a single source sample, sequenced in a study of regulatory T cells in long-lasting Graves disease. Building of the TCR beta libraries involved iRepertoire HTBI primers and Arm-PCR of CDR3 regions. TCRdb used MiXCR to reprocess the multiplex PCR reads, holding one entry per CDR3 protein. The repertoire holds about 660,000 distinct CDR3 sequences, about 32% seen once, with about 40% in the top ten. Stated time point: persistent/refractory GD, antithyroid drugs over 5 years with positive TRAb. RNA from PBMCs was the source of the TCR library. The source was peripheral blood mononuclear cells (PBMCs), collected when the disease was refractory, from a patient treated with antithyroid drugs. Source of these receptors: a female donor with Graves disease.

This clonotype was seen repeatedly, ten times or more. V gene TRBV20-1 combines with J gene TRBJ2-5, with 7 bases lining up with TRBD2. CDR1 and CDR2 (germline): DFQATT, SNEGSKA (reference sequence). Trimming removed 4 bases from V and 4 bases from J; junction bases left unmatched: 9. The CDR3 contains 14 residues. CDR3 bases: TGCAGTGCTATACCAGCGGGAAGGGGAGAGACCCAGTACTTC. This translates into CSAIPAGRGETQYF.

This clonotype was found a few times. The chain combines TRBV5-1 with TRBJ1-1, with TRBD1 identical over 10 bases. Trimming took 4 bases from V and 4 from J; bases not matched to a gene: 7. Germline loops: CDR1 SGHRS, CDR2 YFSETQ. The CDR3 extends over 15 amino acids. The CDR3, as DNA: TGCGCCAGCAGCACGGGACAGGGGAGAGTCACTGAAGCTTTCTTT. Residues: CASSTGQGRVTEAFF.

This sequence joins TRBV20-1 and TRBJ1-5, with D perhaps TRBD1 (6 bases). The germline V gene encodes CDR1 DFQATT and CDR2 SNEGSKA (reference sequence). Trimming cost V 5 bases and J 0 bases, with 8 bases left between them. The CDR3 loop spans 13 amino acids. CDR3 bases: TGCAGTGCTGAGGACAGTAGCAATCAGCCCCAGCATTTT. It translates to CSAEDSSNQPQHF.

A few counts support this clonotype. V is TRBV6-1 and J is TRBJ1-2; 9 nucleotides match TRBD1. There are 16 residues in the CDR3. The germline V gene encodes CDR1 MNHNS and CDR2 SASEGT. Trimming cost V 6 bases and J 7 bases; bases outside gene matches: 15. This chain's CDR3 is CASRQLGTGRRSGYTF. Written as DNA, the CDR3 is TGTGCCAGCAGACAACTCGGGACAGGGAGAAGGAGTGGCTACACCTTC.

This chain uses TRBV2 with TRBJ1-4, with no clear D. The germline V gene has CDR1 SNHLY and CDR2 FYNNEI. Trimming cost V 3 bases and J 7 bases, with 15 bases left between them. The CDR3 is 15 residues long. The CDR3 sequence is CASSDTLADGEKLFF. CDR3 sequence (DNA): TGTGCCAGCAGTGATACTCTTGCGGATGGTGAAAAACTGTTTTTT.

The gene calls are TRBV30 and TRBJ1-2, with D possibly being TRBD1 (6 bases). Trimming stripped 4 bases from V and 4 bases from J, with 10 bases between. Germline V gene data show CDR1 as GTSNPN and CDR2 as SVGIG (reference sequence). This CDR3 has 12 residues. The DNA of the CDR3 is TGTGCCTGGAAGGGGGGCAGCTATGGCTACACCTTC. Residues: CAWKGGSYGYTF.

The gene calls are TRBV5-1 and TRBJ2-7; possible D gene TRBD2, 5 bases. Germline CDR1 is SGHRS and CDR2 is YFSETQ. This CDR3 has 14 residues. Deletions cut 2 bases from V and 3 bases from J, with 12 bases between. CDR3 nucleotides: TGCGCCAGCAGCTTATCGCGGAGGTTCTACGAGCAGTACTTC. It yields the protein CASSLSRRFYEQYF.

The chain has TRBV6-2 or TRBV6-3 and TRBJ1-3; D is uncertain. Trimming took 3 bases from V and 4 from J, leaving 10 bases between them. The length of the CDR3 is 14 residues. The germline V gene has CDR1 MNHEY and CDR2 SVGEGT. The CDR3 DNA sequence: TGTGCCAGCAGTTATGACTATAACGGAAACACCATATATTTT. Its protein is CASSYDYNGNTIYF.

A note on this clonotype: A much larger clone lies one base from this, so it may be a read error. V and J are TRBV11-2 and TRBJ2-5, with D perhaps being TRBD1 or TRBD2 (5 bases each). Trimming removed 1 base at V and 9 bases at J, with 18 bases between. CDR1 is SGHAT, CDR2 FQNNGV, per germline. This CDR3 spans 15 amino acids. CDR3 region: CASSLALRAQEAQYF. In nucleotides, the CDR3 is TGTGCCAGCAGCTTAGCGCTCCGGGCACAGGAGGCCCAGTACTTC.

The CDR3 sequence: CASSPSQGTIYF. Here the CDR3 DNA reads TGTGCCAGCTCACCAAGCCAGGGAACCATATATTTT. J is TRBJ1-3 and V is TRBV18, with a tentative D call TRBD1 (5 bases). The CDR3 is 12 amino acids. V was clipped by 2 bases and J by 10 bases, with 9 bases between them. Germline loops: CDR1 KGHSH, CDR2 LQKENI.

As concerns this clonotype: At one of its ends the junction is not consistent with the germline gene, which may arise from a read error. J is TRBJ1-1 and V is TRBV6-1; D gene unclear. The germline CDR1 and CDR2 sequences are MNHNS and SASEGT. The CDR3 consists of 9 residues. This CDR3 is CAAGTEAFF. The CDR3 DNA sequence: TGCGCCGCCGGTACTGAAGCTTTCTTT.

This clonotype was detected only a few times. The V call is TRBV10-3, the J call TRBJ2-5; a possible D gene is TRBD2 (5 bases). Germline V gives CDR1 ENHRY, CDR2 SYGVKD. The CDR3 covers 15 residues. Deletions cut 2 bases from V and 4 bases from J, with 14 bases between. This CDR3 reads CAISEGERLRETQYF. The DNA of the CDR3 is TGTGCCATCAGTGAGGGGGAGAGGCTGAGAGAGACCCAGTACTTC.

This clonotype was seen a few times. J is TRBJ1-5 and V is TRBV20-1; D uncertain. Per germline, CDR1 DFQATT and CDR2 SNEGSKA (reference sequence). CDR3 length: 14 amino acids. V was clipped by 4 bases and J by 3 bases, with 13 bases between them. For the CDR3, the DNA is TGCAGTGCTAAAAGGGTCCCTCTCAATCAGCCCCAGCATTTT. This encodes CSAKRVPLNQPQHF.

The chain has TRBV7-3 and TRBJ2-6; possibly TRBD2 for D (6 bases). Germline V gene sequence: CDR1 SGHTA, CDR2 FQGTGA. Trimming cost V 3 bases and J 0 bases, with 15 bases left between them. The CDR3 sequence is 18 residues long. CDR3 region: CASSFLSGLFSGANVLTF. DNA for the CDR3: TGTGCCAGCAGCTTCCTATCGGGACTTTTCTCTGGGGCCAACGTCCTGACTTTC.

In its sample, this clonotype was seen a few times. The chain recombines TRBV6-2 or TRBV6-3 with TRBJ2-2; D is unresolved. CDR3 length equals 13 residues. Trimming took off 2 bases at V and 5 bases at J, with 6 bases between the two ends. Germline V lookup: CDR1 MNHEY, CDR2 SVGEGT. This chain's CDR3 is CASSYDVTGELFF. DNA of the CDR3: TGTGCCAGCAGTTACGACGTGACCGGGGAGCTGTTTTTT.

The chain is built from TRBV5-1 and TRBJ2-3; a weak D match, TRBD2 (5 bases). Trimming shortened V by 1 base and J by 0 bases, and 9 bases separated the two germline ends. Germline V CDR1 and CDR2: SGHRS, YFSETQ. This CDR3 has 15 amino acids. The CDR3 is CASSLSSGSTDTQYF. CDR3 DNA sequence: TGCGCCAGCAGCTTGTCGAGCGGTAGCACAGATACGCAGTATTTT.

This clonotype was seen a handful of times. The chain carries TRBV6-1 and TRBJ1-2; TRBD1 matches at 9 bases. The CDR3 spans 13 residues. The germline V gene has CDR1 MNHNS and CDR2 SASEGT. V shed 4 bases and J 7 bases; nucleotides not matched to a gene: 4. In DNA, the CDR3 is TGTGCCAGCAGTGGGACAGGGGCCGCTGGCTACACCTTC. This sequence encodes CASSGTGAAGYTF.

The table lists this clonotype with a few counts. The V gene is TRBV19, the J gene TRBJ2-5; TRBD1 matches at 7 bases. The DNA matches TRBJ2-7 better at its end, which makes the J call doubtful. The V gene's germline CDR1 is LNHDA and CDR2 SQIVND (reference sequence). This CDR3 spans 10 amino acids. The CDR3 region has the DNA TGTGCCAGACAGGGGTACGAGCAGTACTTC. It yields the protein CARQGYEQYF.

Of note for this clonotype: The CDR3 does not end in the conserved phenylalanine or tryptophan, so this is likely a read error. The chain combines TRBV12-5 with TRBJ1-1, with D possibly matching TRBD1 (5 bases). Germline CDR1 and CDR2: LGHNT and FRNRAP. V lost 0 bases, J lost 0 bases, and 17 bases lay in between. This CDR3 is built from 18 residues. The CDR3 DNA reads TGTGCTAGTGGTTTGGTATCCGGGGGAACCGGGATGAACACTGAAGCTTTCCTT. Amino acids: CASGLVSGGTGMNTEAFL.

This clonotype was counted between two and nine times. This chain uses TRBV11-2 with TRBJ2-7; D is perhaps TRBD1 (5 bases). The germline V and J ends were trimmed by 4 bases and 4 bases, with 11 bases remaining between them. CDR1 and CDR2 (germline): SGHAT, FQNNGV. The CDR3 length is 13 residues. The CDR3 here is CASSSLTAYEQYF. Written as DNA, the CDR3 is TGTGCCAGCAGCTCCTTGACAGCATACGAGCAGTACTTC.

Ten or more counts support this clonotype. V and J are TRBV2 and TRBJ2-5; TRBD1 matches at 8 bases. CDR3 length: 16 residues. From germline, CDR1 is SNHLY and CDR2 FYNNEI. Germline trimming cut 0 bases from V and 5 bases from J; bases unmatched to any gene: 8. The CDR3 sequence is CASSEADTGGRETQYF. In DNA form, the CDR3 reads TGTGCCAGCAGTGAAGCGGACACAGGGGGTCGTGAGACCCAGTACTTC.

The V and J genes are TRBV18 and TRBJ2-7; no reliable D call. Germline CDR1 and CDR2: KGHSH and LQKENI. The CDR3 sequence is 13 residues long. V lost 0 bases, J lost 4 bases, and 7 bases lay in between. The CDR3 DNA is TGTGCCAGCTCACCACCAGAACGTTACGAGCAGTACTTC. Protein sequence: CASSPPERYEQYF.

The table lists this clonotype with many counts. The chain employs TRBV12-3 or TRBV12-4 and TRBJ2-5; TRBD2 matches 13 bases. The V and J ends lost 5 bases and 4 bases, in that order; junction bases with no gene match: 7. The CDR3 consists of 16 residues. Here the CDR3 reads CASSHTSGRAGETQYF. CDR3 sequence (DNA): TGTGCCAGCAGTCATACTAGCGGGAGGGCCGGAGAGACCCAGTACTTC.

In its sample, this clonotype was seen many times. V is TRBV11-2 and J is TRBJ1-4, with D possibly matching TRBD1 (5 bases). CDR3 length: 16 residues. CDR1 and CDR2 (germline): SGHAT, FQNNGV. Trimming pared 5 bases from V and 4 bases from J, leaving 17 bases between. The CDR3 protein is CASSVGAKPLNEKLFF. The CDR3 nucleotides are TGTGCCAGCAGCGTCGGGGCCAAACCCCTTAATGAAAAACTGTTTTTT.

V and J are TRBV6-5 and TRBJ1-2; D gene unclear. Germline CDR1 reads MNHEY; CDR2 reads SVGAGI. The CDR3 extends over 13 amino acids. V was cut by 4 bases and J by 4 bases, with 10 bases left in between. The CDR3 protein is CASSFSSIYGYTF. The CDR3 nucleotides read TGTGCCAGCAGTTTCTCTTCAATCTATGGCTACACCTTC.

This clonotype was found many times. The CDR3 region is CASSKKVPNYGYTF. CDR3 nucleotides: TGTGCCAGCAGCAAGAAGGTTCCTAACTATGGCTACACCTTC. The chain combines TRBV28 with TRBJ1-2; the D is unclear. In germline, CDR1 is MDHEN, CDR2 SYDVKM. V lost 6 bases to trimming and J lost 0 bases, with 11 bases between them. The CDR3 length is 14 residues.

This chain uses TRBV3-1 with TRBJ1-3, with 9 bases lining up with TRBD1. The CDR3 totals 17 residues. Germline V CDR1 and CDR2: LGHDT, YNNKEL (reference sequence). J gave up 4 bases and V 4 bases, and 11 bases lay outside the gene matches. The CDR3 DNA reads as TGTGCCAGCAGCCTAGGGACAGGGAAATATTACGGAAACACCATATATTTT. This gives the protein CASSLGTGKYYGNTIYF.